What follows are 29 T cell receptor beta chains derived from one specimen sequenced in a study of CD8 T cells in Susac syndrome (dated by TCRdb to about 2019). Library preparation employed the immunoSEQ multiplex PCR assay. RNA was extracted using the RNeasy kit, and 0.5 to 1 microgram was reverse transcribed with random hexamers. The raw public data were reprocessed by TCRdb itself: fastp quality trimming at Q25, MiXCR clonotype calling, in-frame beta chains only. Identical CDR3 protein sequences are pooled into one entry, listed with their most common genes and DNA. The sample table lists over 95,000 distinct CDR3 sequences, roughly 90% of them with a count of one. About 0.12% of the sample is held by the ten biggest clonotypes. Material for sequencing was CD8+ T cells from PBMCs. The receptors were gathered from a human donor in good health.

CDR3 protein: CSASQAPVDRALGDTQYF. CDR3 nucleotide sequence: TGCAGTGCTTCCCAAGCCCCGGTGGACAGGGCCCTGGGAGATACGCAGTATTTT. The rearrangement joins TRBV20-1 to TRBJ2-3; 8 positions match TRBD1. Germline values: CDR1 DFQATT, CDR2 SNEGSKA (reference sequence). The ends lost 5 bases at V and 5 bases at J; junction bases unmatched: 21. The CDR3 has 18 amino acids.

The chain links TRBV9 to TRBJ2-1, with no clear D. The V and J ends lost 0 bases and 8 bases respectively, with 9 bases between them. From germline, CDR1 is SGDLS and CDR2 YYNGEE. CDR3 size: 13 residues. The CDR3, as DNA: TGTGCCAGCAGCGTAGGATTATTGGATGAGCAGTTCTTC. Translated: CASSVGLLDEQFF.

The chain carries TRBV19 and TRBJ1-2, with D uncertain. The CDR3 is 11 residues long. Looked up from germline, CDR1 is LNHDA and CDR2 is SQIVND (reference sequence). The germline V and J ends were trimmed by 1 base and 8 bases, with 5 bases remaining between them. CDR3 sequence: CASSIGAGYTF. The CDR3, as DNA: TGTGCCAGTAGTATAGGAGCGGGCTACACCTTC.

This chain uses TRBV7-2 with TRBJ1-1; D is possibly TRBD1 (6 bases). Trimming cost V 1 base and J 5 bases, with 11 bases left between them. Germline V lookup: CDR1 SGHTA, CDR2 FQGNSA. CDR3 length equals 14 residues. The CDR3 spells CASSLDNRVTEAFF. In DNA form, the CDR3 reads TGTGCCAGCAGCTTAGACAACAGGGTGACTGAAGCTTTCTTT.

The rearrangement joins TRBV2 to TRBJ2-5; D is undetermined. V shed 7 bases and J shed 2 bases, with 11 bases lying between them. Germline V gene sequence: CDR1 SNHLY, CDR2 FYNNEI. The CDR3 has 13 amino acids. The CDR3 spells CASTYHLQETQYF. CDR3 coding DNA: TGTGCCAGCACCTACCATTTACAAGAGACCCAGTACTTC. Looking up the rest from reference TRBV2 and TRBJ2-5 gives the full variable domain: EPEVTQTPSHQVTQMGQEVILRCVPISNHLYFYWYRQILGQKVEFLVSFYNNEISEKSEIFDDQFSVERPDGSNFTLKIRSTKLEDSAMYFCASTYHLQETQYFGPGTRLLVL.

The V call is TRBV3-1, the J call TRBJ1-1; D remains ambiguous. Germline values: CDR1 LGHDT, CDR2 YNNKEL (reference sequence). V lost 1 base and J 4 bases, leaving 16 bases between the germline ends. The CDR3 contains 16 residues. The CDR3 sequence: CASSQAETWAITEAFF. As DNA, the CDR3 is TGTGCCAGCAGCCAAGCCGAGACCTGGGCGATCACTGAAGCTTTCTTT.

The rearrangement links TRBV7-9 to TRBJ1-2, with D perhaps TRBD1 (5 bases). Germline V gene data show CDR1 as SEHNR and CDR2 as FQNEAQ (reference sequence). The ends were cut back, 3 bases at V and 4 bases at J, with 15 bases in the middle. This CDR3 is 15 amino acids long. CDR3 DNA: TGTGCCAGCAGCTTTCAGGGAGGCCCTTCCTATGGCTACACCTTC. Translating it yields CASSFQGGPSYGYTF.

V usage is TRBV7-2 and J usage is TRBJ2-7; D remains unclear. Germline CDR1 is SGHTA and CDR2 is FQGNSA. V was clipped by 5 bases and J by 6 bases, with 14 bases between them. The CDR3 length is 13 residues. The CDR3 sequence: CASSVDPVGEQYF. The CDR3, as DNA: TGTGCCAGCAGCGTAGACCCTGTCGGCGAGCAGTACTTC.

This chain uses TRBV4-3 with TRBJ2-1; D is unresolved. Trimming removed 3 bases at V and 9 bases at J, with 12 bases between. Germline-derived CDR1 and CDR2 are LGHNA and YSLEER. The CDR3 totals 13 residues. DNA for the CDR3: TGCGCCAGCAGCCAGGCCGTAGTCCGTGAGCAGTTCTTC. This translates into CASSQAVVREQFF.

The rearrangement uses TRBV11-2 and TRBJ2-7; tentative D call: TRBD2 (6 bases). Deletions cut 4 bases from V and 0 bases from J, with 16 bases between. CDR3 length equals 16 residues. CDR1 and CDR2 (germline): SGHAT, FQNNGV. The CDR3 region has the DNA TGTGCCAGCAGCTCGGGAGACAGTCGACCCTCCTACGAGCAGTACTTC. Its translation is CASSSGDSRPSYEQYF.

This rearrangement joins TRBV6-1 to TRBJ1-1, with D perhaps matching TRBD1 (6 bases). Trimming took 1 base from V and 7 from J, leaving 10 bases between them. The CDR3 length is 13 residues. Germline lookup yields CDR1 MNHNS and CDR2 SASEGT. The CDR3 sequence is CASSEGTAYEAFF. The CDR3 nucleotides are TGTGCCAGCAGTGAAGGGACAGCCTATGAAGCTTTCTTT.

The chain recombines TRBV7-9 with TRBJ2-7, with D possibly being TRBD1 (6 bases). V was clipped by 6 bases and J by 1 base, with 13 bases between them. From germline, CDR1 is SEHNR and CDR2 FQNEAQ (reference sequence). The CDR3 runs 14 residues. The CDR3 reads CASSNRQASYEQYF. The CDR3, as DNA: TGTGCCAGCAGTAATCGACAGGCATCCTACGAGCAGTACTTC.

The chain recombines TRBV5-1 with TRBJ1-3, with D perhaps TRBD1 (6 bases). V lost 4 bases and J 0 bases, leaving 11 bases between the germline ends. The CDR3 is 15 residues long. Germline CDR1 is SGHRS and CDR2 is YFSETQ. CDR3 sequence reads: CASSDTGYSGNTIYF. Written as DNA, the CDR3 is TGCGCCAGCAGCGACACAGGGTACTCTGGAAACACCATATATTTT. The full variable domain, completed using reference TRBV5-1 and TRBJ1-3, is KAGVTQTPRYLIKTRGQQVTLSCSPISGHRSVSWYQQTPGQGLQFLFEYFSETQRNKGNFPGRFSGRQFSNSRSEMNVSTLELGDSALYLCASSDTGYSGNTIYFGEGSWLTVV.

This chain uses TRBV19 with TRBJ2-1, with no clear D. The CDR3 loop spans 15 amino acids. V lost 3 bases and J lost 2, with 11 bases in between. CDR1 is LNHDA, CDR2 SQIVND, per germline (reference sequence). The CDR3 bases are TGTGCCAGTAGTATCGGAATAGTAGCCTACAATGAGCAGTTCTTC. Its protein product is CASSIGIVAYNEQFF.

J is TRBJ2-7 and V is TRBV7-9; tentatively, D is TRBD1 (6 bases). V was trimmed by 4 bases and J by 4 bases, leaving 17 bases between them. The CDR3 is made up of 15 amino acids. Germline V gives CDR1 SEHNR, CDR2 FQNEAQ (reference sequence). CDR3 region: CASSSTTGIIYEQYF. The CDR3, as DNA: TGTGCCAGCAGCTCAACCACAGGGATTATTTACGAGCAGTACTTC. The variable domain in full, completed from reference TRBV7-9 and TRBJ2-7, reads DTGVSQNPRHKITKRGQNVTFRCDPISEHNRLYWYRQTLGQGPEFLTYFQNEAQLEKSRLLSDRFSAERPKGSFSTLEIQRTEQGDSAMYLCASSSTTGIIYEQYFGPGTRLTVT.

The J gene is TRBJ1-1, the V gene TRBV7-9; D not certain. The germline CDR1 and CDR2 sequences are SEHNR and FQNEAQ (reference sequence). The CDR3 has 15 residues. Trimming removed 3 bases from V and 5 bases from J, with 16 bases in between. DNA of the CDR3: TGTGCCAGCAGCTTCATGGCAGGAGTCGGAACTGAAGCTTTCTTT. Protein product: CASSFMAGVGTEAFF.

The genes are TRBV25-1 and TRBJ2-1; 7 bases are shared with TRBD1. V lost 4 bases to trimming and J lost 3 bases; unmatched junction nucleotides: 18. This CDR3 spans 19 amino acids. The germline CDR1 and CDR2 sequences are MGHDK and SYGVNS. The CDR3 loop is CASSANPARDSQVYNEQFF. CDR3 nucleotides: TGTGCCAGCAGTGCAAACCCGGCTCGGGACAGCCAAGTCTACAATGAGCAGTTCTTC.

The rearrangement uses TRBV7-2 and TRBJ2-6; 8 bases fit TRBD1. The CDR3 totals 18 residues. The germline V gene encodes CDR1 SGHTA and CDR2 FQGNSA. The ends lost 2 bases at V and 4 bases at J; junction bases unmatched: 10. Here the CDR3 DNA reads TGTGCCAGCAGCTTACTCTGGACAGGGTGGGCAGGGGCCAACGTCCTGACTTTC. Protein sequence: CASSLLWTGWAGANVLTF. Drawing the rest from reference TRBV7-2 and TRBJ2-6, the complete variable domain is GAGVSQSPSNKVTEKGKDVELRCDPISGHTALYWYRQSLGQGLEFLIYFQGNSAPDKSGLPSDRFSAERTGGSVSTLTIQRTQQEDSAVYLCASSLLWTGWAGANVLTFGAGSRLTVL.

The gene calls are TRBV6-5 and TRBJ2-5, with D uncertain. Per the germline V gene, CDR1 is MNHEY and CDR2 is SVGAGI. V was clipped by 0 bases and J by 5 bases, with 10 bases between them. CDR3 size: 14 residues. In nucleotides, the CDR3 is TGTGCCAGCAGTTACTCGACGGTTGGGGAGACCCAGTACTTC. As protein: CASSYSTVGETQYF.

This chain uses TRBV13 with TRBJ2-2; D gene unclear. With 0 bases removed from V and 4 bases from J, the gap between germline ends came to 6 bases. CDR3 length equals 14 residues. In germline, CDR1 is PRHDT, CDR2 FYEKMQ (reference sequence). The CDR3 spells CASSLGSGTGELFF. CDR3 DNA sequence: TGTGCCAGCAGCTTAGGTTCCGGCACCGGGGAGCTGTTTTTT.

The chain recombines TRBV2 with TRBJ2-2; TRBD2 agrees at 8 bases. Germline V gives CDR1 SNHLY, CDR2 FYNNEI. This CDR3 contains 15 residues. The V segment lost 7 bases and the J segment 4 bases; nucleotides outside the gene matches: 8. The CDR3 DNA reads as TGTGCCAGCATCTCGGGAGGGGTGAGCACCGGGGAGCTGTTTTTT. Its protein product is CASISGGVSTGELFF.

The V call is TRBV5-1, the J call TRBJ1-1, with D perhaps matching TRBD1 (6 bases). The CDR3 is 14 residues long. The V end lost 4 bases, the J end lost 3 bases, and 13 bases lay between the germline ends. Germline CDR1 reads SGHRS; CDR2 reads YFSETQ. In DNA, the CDR3 is TGCGCCAGCAGCCCGACAGGTCTGGACACTGAAGCTTTCTTT. Translation gives CASSPTGLDTEAFF. Full variable domain (missing parts from reference TRBV5-1 and TRBJ1-1): KAGVTQTPRYLIKTRGQQVTLSCSPISGHRSVSWYQQTPGQGLQFLFEYFSETQRNKGNFPGRFSGRQFSNSRSEMNVSTLELGDSALYLCASSPTGLDTEAFFGQGTRLTVV.

J is TRBJ2-3 and V is TRBV5-1; a weak D match, TRBD1 (6 bases). V shed 2 bases and J shed 6 bases, with 13 bases lying between them. Germline lookup yields CDR1 SGHRS and CDR2 YFSETQ. The CDR3 extends over 14 amino acids. The CDR3 loop reads CASSFAWTVDTQYF. The CDR3 DNA follows: TGCGCCAGCAGCTTTGCTTGGACAGTCGATACGCAGTATTTT.

This clonotype was observed once. The CDR3 protein is CASRNEGTKNIQYF. The CDR3 DNA is TGCGCCAGCAGAAACGAGGGAACCAAAAACATTCAGTACTTC. The V gene is TRBV5-1, the J gene TRBJ2-4; perhaps TRBD2 as D (5 bases). V shed 5 bases and J shed 2 bases, with 11 bases lying between them. The CDR3 contains 14 residues. Germline values: CDR1 SGHRS, CDR2 YFSETQ.

This chain links TRBV11-3 with TRBJ1-1; D is uncertain. In germline, CDR1 is SGHNT, CDR2 YENEEA. The CDR3 is 13 amino acids. With 4 bases removed from V and 5 bases from J, the gap between germline ends came to 11 bases. The CDR3 DNA follows: TGTGCCAGCAGCTCAATGATGACTACTGAAGCTTTCTTT. Its translation: CASSSMMTTEAFF.

The chain carries TRBV5-1 and TRBJ2-7; D may be TRBD2 (5 bases). Trimming stripped 3 bases from V and 0 bases from J, with 13 bases between. The germline gives CDR1 SGHRS, CDR2 YFSETQ. CDR3 size: 15 residues. CDR3 coding DNA: TGCGCCAGCAGCTCGACCCTGGGGAGCTCCTACGAGCAGTACTTC. It specifies CASSSTLGSSYEQYF.

V and J are TRBV5-4 and TRBJ2-5; tentative D call: TRBD1 (6 bases). V was clipped by 4 bases and J by 1 base, with 14 bases between them. The germline gives CDR1 SGHNT, CDR2 YYREEE (reference sequence). The CDR3 is 15 residues long. This CDR3 is CASSRTQGSQETQYF. The CDR3 coding sequence is TGTGCCAGCAGCCGGACACAGGGATCCCAAGAGACCCAGTACTTC. Drawing the rest from reference TRBV5-4 and TRBJ2-5, the complete variable domain is ETGVTQSPTHLIKTRGQQVTLRCSSQSGHNTVSWYQQALGQGPQFIFQYYREEENGRGNFPPRFSGLQFPNYSSELNVNALELDDSALYLCASSRTQGSQETQYFGPGTRLLVL.

The chain's CDR3 is CASSGDRGITEAFF. The CDR3 nucleotides are TGTGCCAGCTCTGGGGACAGGGGGATAACTGAAGCTTTCTTT. The V gene is TRBV18, the J gene TRBJ1-1; TRBD1 matches at 11 bases. Germline CDR1 reads KGHSH; CDR2 reads LQKENI. Losses at the gene ends were 6 bases for V and 5 bases for J; bases not matched to a gene: 5. The CDR3 contains 14 residues. The variable domain in full, completed from reference TRBV18 and TRBJ1-1, reads NAGVMQNPRHLVRRRGQEARLRCSPMKGHSHVYWYRQLPEEGLKFMVYLQKENIIDESGMPKERFSAEFPKEGPSILRIQQVVRGDSAAYFCASSGDRGITEAFFGQGTRLTVV.

This rearrangement joins TRBV6-1 to TRBJ2-1, with D perhaps TRBD1 (5 bases). The germline V and J ends were trimmed by 5 bases and 5 bases, with 13 bases remaining between them. The CDR3 loop spans 14 amino acids. Germline loops: CDR1 MNHNS, CDR2 SASEGT. CDR3 loop: CASSWGNLNNEQFF. The CDR3 DNA sequence: TGTGCCAGCAGTTGGGGCAACCTTAACAATGAGCAGTTCTTC.